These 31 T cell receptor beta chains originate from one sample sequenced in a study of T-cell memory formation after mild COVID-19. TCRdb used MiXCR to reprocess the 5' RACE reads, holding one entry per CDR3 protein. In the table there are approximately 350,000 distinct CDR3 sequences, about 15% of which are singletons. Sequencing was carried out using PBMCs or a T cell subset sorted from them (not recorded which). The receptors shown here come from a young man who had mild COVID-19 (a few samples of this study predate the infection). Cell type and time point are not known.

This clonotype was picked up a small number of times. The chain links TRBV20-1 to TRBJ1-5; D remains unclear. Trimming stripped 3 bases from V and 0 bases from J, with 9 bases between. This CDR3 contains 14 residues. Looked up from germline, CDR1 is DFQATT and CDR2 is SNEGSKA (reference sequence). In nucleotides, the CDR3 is TGCAGTGCTAGTTATAGTTATAGCAATCAGCCCCAGCATTTT. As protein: CSASYSYSNQPQHF.

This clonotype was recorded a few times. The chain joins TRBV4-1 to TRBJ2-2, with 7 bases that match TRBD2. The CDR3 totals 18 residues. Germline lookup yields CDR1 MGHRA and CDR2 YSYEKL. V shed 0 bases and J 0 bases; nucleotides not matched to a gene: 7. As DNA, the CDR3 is TGCGCCAGCAGCCAAGAATCCGAGCGGGACGCGAACACCGGGGAGCTGTTTTTT. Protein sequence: CASSQESERDANTGELFF.

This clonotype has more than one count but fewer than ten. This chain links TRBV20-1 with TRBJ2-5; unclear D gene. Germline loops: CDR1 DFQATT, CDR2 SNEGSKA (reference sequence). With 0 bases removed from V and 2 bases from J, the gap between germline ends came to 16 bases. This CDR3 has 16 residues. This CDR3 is CSARDPGRDWQETQYF. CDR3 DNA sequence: TGCAGTGCTAGAGATCCCGGAAGGGATTGGCAAGAGACCCAGTACTTC.

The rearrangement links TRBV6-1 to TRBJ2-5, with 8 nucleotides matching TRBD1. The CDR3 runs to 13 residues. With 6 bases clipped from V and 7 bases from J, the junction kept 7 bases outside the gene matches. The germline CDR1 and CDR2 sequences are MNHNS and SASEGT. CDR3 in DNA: TGTGCCAGCAGCCCGGGACAGGAGAGGACCCAGTACTTC. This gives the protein CASSPGQERTQYF.

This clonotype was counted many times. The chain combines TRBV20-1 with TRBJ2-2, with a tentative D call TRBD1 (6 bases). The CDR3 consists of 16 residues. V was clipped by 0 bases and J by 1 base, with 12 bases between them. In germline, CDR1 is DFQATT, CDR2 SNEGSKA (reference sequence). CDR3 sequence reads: CSARDHWGQNTGELFF. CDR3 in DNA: TGCAGTGCTAGAGATCATTGGGGACAGAACACCGGGGAGCTGTTTTTT.

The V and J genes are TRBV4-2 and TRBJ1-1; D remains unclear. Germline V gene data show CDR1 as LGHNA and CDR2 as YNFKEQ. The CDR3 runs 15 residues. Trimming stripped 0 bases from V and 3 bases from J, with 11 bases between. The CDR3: CASSQDGESYTEAFF. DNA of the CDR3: TGTGCCAGCAGCCAAGATGGGGAGTCGTACACTGAAGCTTTCTTT.

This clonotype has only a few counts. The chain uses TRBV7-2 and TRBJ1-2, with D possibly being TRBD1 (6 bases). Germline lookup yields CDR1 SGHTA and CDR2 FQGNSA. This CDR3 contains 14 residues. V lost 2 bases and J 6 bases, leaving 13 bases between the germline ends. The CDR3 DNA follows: TGTGCCAGCAGCTTAAGTCGGACAGAAGATGGCTACACCTTC. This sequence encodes CASSLSRTEDGYTF.

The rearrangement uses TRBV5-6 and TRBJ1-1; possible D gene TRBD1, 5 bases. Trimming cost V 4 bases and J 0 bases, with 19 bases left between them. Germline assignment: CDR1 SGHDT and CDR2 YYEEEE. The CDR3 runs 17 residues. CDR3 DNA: TGTGCCAGCAGCCTCCCCCGGGGGAAGGGGATGAACACTGAAGCTTTCTTT. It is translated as CASSLPRGKGMNTEAFF.

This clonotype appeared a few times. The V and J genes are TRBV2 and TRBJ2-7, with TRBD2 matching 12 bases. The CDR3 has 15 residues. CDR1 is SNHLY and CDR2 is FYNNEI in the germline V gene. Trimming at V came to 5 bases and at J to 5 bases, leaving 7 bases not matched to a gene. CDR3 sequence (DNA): TGTGCCAGCAGTAGGCGACTAGCGGGGGTAAACGAGCAGTACGTC. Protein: CASSRRLAGVNEQYV.

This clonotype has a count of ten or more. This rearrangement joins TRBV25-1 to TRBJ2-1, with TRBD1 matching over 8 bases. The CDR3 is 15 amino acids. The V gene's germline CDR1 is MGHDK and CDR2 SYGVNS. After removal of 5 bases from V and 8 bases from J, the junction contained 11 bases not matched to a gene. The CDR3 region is CASSPQQGVRDEQFF. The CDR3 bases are TGTGCCAGCAGTCCCCAACAGGGGGTACGGGATGAGCAGTTCTTC.

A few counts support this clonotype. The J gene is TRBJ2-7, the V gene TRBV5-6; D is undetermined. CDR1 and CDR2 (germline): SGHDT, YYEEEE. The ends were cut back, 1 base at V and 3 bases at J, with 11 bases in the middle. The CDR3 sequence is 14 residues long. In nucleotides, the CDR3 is TGTGCCAGCAGCTTGCCGGGCCAGGTCTACGAGCAGTACGTC. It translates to CASSLPGQVYEQYV.

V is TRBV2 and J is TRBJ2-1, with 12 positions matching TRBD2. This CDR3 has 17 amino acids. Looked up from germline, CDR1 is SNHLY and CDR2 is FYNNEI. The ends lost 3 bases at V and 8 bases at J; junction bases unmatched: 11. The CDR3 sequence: CASSDLLGLAGRYEQFF. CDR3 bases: TGTGCCAGCAGTGACCTTTTAGGACTAGCGGGGAGGTATGAGCAGTTCTTC.

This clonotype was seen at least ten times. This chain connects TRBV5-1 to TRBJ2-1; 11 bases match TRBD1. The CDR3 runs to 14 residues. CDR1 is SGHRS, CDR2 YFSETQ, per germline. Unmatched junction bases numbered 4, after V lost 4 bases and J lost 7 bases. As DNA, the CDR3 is TGCGCCAGCAGCGCCGGGACAGGGGGAAATGAGCAGTTCTTC. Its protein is CASSAGTGGNEQFF.

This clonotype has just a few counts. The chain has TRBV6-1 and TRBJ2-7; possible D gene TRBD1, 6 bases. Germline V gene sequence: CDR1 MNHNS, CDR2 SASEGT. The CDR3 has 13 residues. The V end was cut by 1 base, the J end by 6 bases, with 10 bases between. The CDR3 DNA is TGTGCCAGCAGTGAAGGTAGGACAGCCGAGCAGTACTTC. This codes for CASSEGRTAEQYF.

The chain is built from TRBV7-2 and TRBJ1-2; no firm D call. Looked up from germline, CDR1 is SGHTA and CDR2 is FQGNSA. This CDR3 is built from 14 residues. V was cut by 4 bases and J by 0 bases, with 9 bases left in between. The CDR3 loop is CASSSYGTNYGYTF. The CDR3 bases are TGTGCCAGCAGCTCGTACGGGACTAACTATGGCTACACCTTC.

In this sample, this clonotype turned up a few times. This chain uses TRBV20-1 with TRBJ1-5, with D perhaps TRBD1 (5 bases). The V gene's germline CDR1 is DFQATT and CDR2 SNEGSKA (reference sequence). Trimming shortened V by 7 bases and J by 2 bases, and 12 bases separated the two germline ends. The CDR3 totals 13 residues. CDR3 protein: CSGSGDGNQPQHF. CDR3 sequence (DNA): TGCAGTGGAAGCGGGGACGGCAATCAGCCCCAGCATTTT.

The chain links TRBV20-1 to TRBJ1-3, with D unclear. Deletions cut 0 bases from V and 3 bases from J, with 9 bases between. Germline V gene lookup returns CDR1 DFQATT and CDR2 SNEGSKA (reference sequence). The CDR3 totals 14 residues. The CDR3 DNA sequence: TGCAGTGCTAGAGATTGGGGAGGTGGAAACACCATATATTTT. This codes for CSARDWGGGNTIYF.

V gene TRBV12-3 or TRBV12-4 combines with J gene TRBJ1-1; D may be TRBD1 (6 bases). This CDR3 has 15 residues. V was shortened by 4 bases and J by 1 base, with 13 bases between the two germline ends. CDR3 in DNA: TGTGCCAGCAGTTGGGTGACAGGATGGAACACTGAAGCTTTCTTT. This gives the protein CASSWVTGWNTEAFF.

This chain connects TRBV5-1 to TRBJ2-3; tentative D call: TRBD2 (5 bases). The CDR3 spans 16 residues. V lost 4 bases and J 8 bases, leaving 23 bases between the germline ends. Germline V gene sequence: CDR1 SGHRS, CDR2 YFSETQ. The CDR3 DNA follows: TGCGCCAGCAGCCCCATCCGGGGAGACGGGCTTGGTACGCAGTATTTT. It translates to CASSPIRGDGLGTQYF.

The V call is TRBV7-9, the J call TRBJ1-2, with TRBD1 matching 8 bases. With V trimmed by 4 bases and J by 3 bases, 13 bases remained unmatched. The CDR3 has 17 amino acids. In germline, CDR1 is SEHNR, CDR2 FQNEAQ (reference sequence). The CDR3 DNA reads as TGTGCCAGCAGCTCACGAGGACAGGGAAGGTTTGACTATGGCTACACCTTC. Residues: CASSSRGQGRFDYGYTF. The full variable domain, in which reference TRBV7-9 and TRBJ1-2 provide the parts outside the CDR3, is DTGVSQNPRHKITKRGQNVTFRCDPISEHNRLYWYRQTLGQGPEFLTYFQNEAQLEKSRLLSDRFSAERPKGSFSTLEIQRTEQGDSAMYLCASSSRGQGRFDYGYTFGSGTRLTVV.

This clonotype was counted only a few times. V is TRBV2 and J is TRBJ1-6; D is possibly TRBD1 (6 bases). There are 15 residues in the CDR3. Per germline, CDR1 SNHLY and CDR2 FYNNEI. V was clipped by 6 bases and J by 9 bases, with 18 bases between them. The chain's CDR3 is CASREGGMLGSPLHF. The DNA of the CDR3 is TGTGCCAGCAGAGAGGGGGGTATGCTTGGTTCACCCCTCCACTTT.

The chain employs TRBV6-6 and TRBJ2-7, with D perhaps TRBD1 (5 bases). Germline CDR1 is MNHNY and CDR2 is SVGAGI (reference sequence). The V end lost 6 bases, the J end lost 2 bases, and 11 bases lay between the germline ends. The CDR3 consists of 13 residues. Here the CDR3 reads CASRGHETYEQYV. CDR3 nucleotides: TGTGCCAGCAGAGGACACGAAACCTACGAGCAGTACGTC.

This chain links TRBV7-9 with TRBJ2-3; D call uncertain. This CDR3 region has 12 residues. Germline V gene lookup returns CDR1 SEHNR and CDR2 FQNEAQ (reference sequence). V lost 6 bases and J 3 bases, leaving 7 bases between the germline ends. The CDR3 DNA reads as TGTGCCAGCAGGCTAGGGACAGATACGCAGTATTTT. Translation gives CASRLGTDTQYF.

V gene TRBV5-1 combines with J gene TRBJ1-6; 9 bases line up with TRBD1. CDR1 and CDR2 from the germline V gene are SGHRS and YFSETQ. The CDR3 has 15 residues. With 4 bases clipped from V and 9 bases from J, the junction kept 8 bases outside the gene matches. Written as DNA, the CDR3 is TGCGCCAGCAGCGGGAGCCGGGACAGGGTTTCACCCCTCCACTTT. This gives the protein CASSGSRDRVSPLHF.

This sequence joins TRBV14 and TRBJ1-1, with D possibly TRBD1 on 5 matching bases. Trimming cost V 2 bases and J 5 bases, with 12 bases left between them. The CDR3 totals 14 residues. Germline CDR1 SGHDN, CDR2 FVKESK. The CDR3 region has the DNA TGTGCCAGCAGCCAACCTGGGGCAGGTACTGAAGCTTTCTTT. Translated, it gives CASSQPGAGTEAFF. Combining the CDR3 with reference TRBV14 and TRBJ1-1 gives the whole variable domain EAGVTQFPSHSVIEKGQTVTLRCDPISGHDNLYWYRRVMGKEIKFLLHFVKESKQDESGMPNNRFLAERTGGTYSTLKVQPAELEDSGVYFCASSQPGAGTEAFFGQGTRLTVV.

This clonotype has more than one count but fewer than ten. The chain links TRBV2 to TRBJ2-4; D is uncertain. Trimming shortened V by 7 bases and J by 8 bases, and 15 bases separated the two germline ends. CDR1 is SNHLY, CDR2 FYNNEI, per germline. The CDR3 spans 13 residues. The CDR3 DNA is TGTGCCAGCAAGTGGAACGAACGGGACATTCAGTACTTC. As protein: CASKWNERDIQYF.

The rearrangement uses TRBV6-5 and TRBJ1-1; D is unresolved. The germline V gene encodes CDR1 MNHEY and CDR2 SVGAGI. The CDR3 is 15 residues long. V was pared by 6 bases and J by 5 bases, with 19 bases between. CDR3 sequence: CASRRSFDPRTEAFF. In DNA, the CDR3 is TGTGCCAGCAGGAGGTCTTTTGACCCGAGGACTGAAGCTTTCTTT.

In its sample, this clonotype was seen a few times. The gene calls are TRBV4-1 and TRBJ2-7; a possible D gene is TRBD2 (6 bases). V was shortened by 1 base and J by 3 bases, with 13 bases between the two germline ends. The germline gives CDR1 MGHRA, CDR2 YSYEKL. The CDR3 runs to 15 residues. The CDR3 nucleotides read TGCGCCAGCAGCCAAGGGGGACTCTCTAACTACGAGCAGTACTTC. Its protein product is CASSQGGLSNYEQYF.

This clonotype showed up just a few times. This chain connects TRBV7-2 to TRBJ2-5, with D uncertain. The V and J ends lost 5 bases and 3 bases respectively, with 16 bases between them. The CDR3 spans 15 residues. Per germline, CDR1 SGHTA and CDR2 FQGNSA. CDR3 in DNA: TGTGCCAGCAGCGTCAATGCCATAAGGGAAGAGACCCAGTACTTC. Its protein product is CASSVNAIREETQYF. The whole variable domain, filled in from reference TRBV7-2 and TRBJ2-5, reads GAGVSQSPSNKVTEKGKDVELRCDPISGHTALYWYRQSLGQGLEFLIYFQGNSAPDKSGLPSDRFSAERTGGSVSTLTIQRTQQEDSAVYLCASSVNAIREETQYFGPGTRLLVL.

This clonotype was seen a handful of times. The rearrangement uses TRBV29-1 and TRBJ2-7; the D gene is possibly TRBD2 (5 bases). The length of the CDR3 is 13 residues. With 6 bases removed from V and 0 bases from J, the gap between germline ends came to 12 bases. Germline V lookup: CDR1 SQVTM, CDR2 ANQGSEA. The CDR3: CSVGRIGSYEQYF. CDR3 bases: TGCAGCGTGGGGAGAATAGGCTCCTACGAGCAGTACTTC.

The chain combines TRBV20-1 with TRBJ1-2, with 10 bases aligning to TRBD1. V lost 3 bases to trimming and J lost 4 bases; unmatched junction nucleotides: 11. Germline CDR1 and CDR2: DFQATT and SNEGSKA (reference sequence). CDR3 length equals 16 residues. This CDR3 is CSARPVERTGGYGYTF. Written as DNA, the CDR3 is TGCAGTGCTAGGCCCGTTGAGAGGACAGGGGGCTATGGCTACACCTTC.